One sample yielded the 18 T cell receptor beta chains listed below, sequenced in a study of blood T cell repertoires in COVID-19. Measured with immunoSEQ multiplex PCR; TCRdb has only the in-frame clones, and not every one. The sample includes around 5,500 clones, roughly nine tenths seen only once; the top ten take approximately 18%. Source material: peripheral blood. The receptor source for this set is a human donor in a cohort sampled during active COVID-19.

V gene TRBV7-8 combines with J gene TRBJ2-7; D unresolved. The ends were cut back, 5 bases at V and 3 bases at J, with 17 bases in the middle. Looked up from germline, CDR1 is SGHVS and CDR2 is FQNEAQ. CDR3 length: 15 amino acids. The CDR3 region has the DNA TGTGCCAGCAGCGCTAGTGATTCCACTAACTACGAGCAGTACTTC. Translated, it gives CASSASDSTNYEQYF.

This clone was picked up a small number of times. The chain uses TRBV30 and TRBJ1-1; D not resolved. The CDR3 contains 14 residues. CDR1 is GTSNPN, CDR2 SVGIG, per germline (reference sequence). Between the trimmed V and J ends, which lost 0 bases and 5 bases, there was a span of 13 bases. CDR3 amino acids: CAWSVRGIWTEAFF. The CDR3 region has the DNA TGTGCCTGGAGTGTCCGGGGAATATGGACTGAAGCTTTCTTT. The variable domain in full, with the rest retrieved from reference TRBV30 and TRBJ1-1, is SQTIHQWPATLVQPVGSPLSLECTVEGTSNPNLYWYRQAAGRGLQLLFYSVGIGQISSEVPQNLSASRPQDRQFILSSKKLLLSDSGFYLCAWSVRGIWTEAFFGQGTRLTVV.

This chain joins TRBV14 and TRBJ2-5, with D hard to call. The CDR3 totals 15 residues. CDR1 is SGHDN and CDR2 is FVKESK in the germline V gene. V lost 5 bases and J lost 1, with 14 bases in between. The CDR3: CASSKNMNPQETQYF. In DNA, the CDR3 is TGTGCCAGCAGCAAAAACATGAACCCCCAAGAGACCCAGTACTTC.

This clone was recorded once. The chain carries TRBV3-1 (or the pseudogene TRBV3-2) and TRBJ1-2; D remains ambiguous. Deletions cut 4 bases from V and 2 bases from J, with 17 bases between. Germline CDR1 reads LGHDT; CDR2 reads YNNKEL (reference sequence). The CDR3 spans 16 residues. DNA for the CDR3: TGTGCCAGCAGCCCTAGAGTTGCCAGCAAAAACTATGGCTACACCTTC. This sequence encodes CASSPRVASKNYGYTF.

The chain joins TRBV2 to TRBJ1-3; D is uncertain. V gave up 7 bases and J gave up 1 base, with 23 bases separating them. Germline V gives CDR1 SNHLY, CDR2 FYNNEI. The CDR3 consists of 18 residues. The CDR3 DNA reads TGTGCCAGCATCACAAGCCGCGGGATCGCGGCATCTGGAAACACCATATATTTT. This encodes CASITSRGIAASGNTIYF.

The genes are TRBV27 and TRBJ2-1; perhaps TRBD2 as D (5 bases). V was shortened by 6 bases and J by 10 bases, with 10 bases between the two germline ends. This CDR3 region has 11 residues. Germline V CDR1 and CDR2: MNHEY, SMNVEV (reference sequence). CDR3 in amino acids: CASSRRNEQFF. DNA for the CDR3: TGTGCCAGCAGCCGGAGGAACGAGCAGTTCTTC.

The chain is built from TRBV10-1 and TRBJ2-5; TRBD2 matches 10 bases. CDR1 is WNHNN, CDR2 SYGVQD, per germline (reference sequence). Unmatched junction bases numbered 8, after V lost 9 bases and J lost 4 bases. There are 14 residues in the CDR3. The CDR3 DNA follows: TGCGCCAGTGCGGAGCGGGGGGGGAGAGAGACCCAGTACTTC. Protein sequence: CASAERGGRETQYF.

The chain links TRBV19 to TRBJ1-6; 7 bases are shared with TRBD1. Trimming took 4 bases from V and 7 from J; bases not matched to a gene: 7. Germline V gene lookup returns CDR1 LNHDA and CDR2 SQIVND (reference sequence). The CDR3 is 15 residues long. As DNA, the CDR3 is TGTGCCAGTAGTAGGAATCGACAGGGAAATTCACCCCTCCACTTT. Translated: CASSRNRQGNSPLHF.

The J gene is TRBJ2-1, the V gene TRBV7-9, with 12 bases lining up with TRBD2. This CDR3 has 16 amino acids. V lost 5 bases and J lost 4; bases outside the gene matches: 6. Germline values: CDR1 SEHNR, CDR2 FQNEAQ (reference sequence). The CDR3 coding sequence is TGTGCCAGCAGCCCCATACTAGCGGGGGGATACAATGAGCAGTTCTTC. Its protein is CASSPILAGGYNEQFF.

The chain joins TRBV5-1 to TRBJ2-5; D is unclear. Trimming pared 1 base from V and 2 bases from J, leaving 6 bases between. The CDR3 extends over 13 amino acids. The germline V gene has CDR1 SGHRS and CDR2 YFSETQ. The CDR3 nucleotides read TGCGCCAGCAGCTTGCTCGGGCAAGAGACCCAGTACTTC. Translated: CASSLLGQETQYF.

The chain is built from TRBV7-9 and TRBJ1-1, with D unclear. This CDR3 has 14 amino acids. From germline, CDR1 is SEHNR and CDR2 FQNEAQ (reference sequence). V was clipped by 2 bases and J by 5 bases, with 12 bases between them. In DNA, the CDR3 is TGTGCCAGCAGCTTATGGGAGATGGGGACTGAAGCTTTCTTT. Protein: CASSLWEMGTEAFF. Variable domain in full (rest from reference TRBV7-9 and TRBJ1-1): DTGVSQNPRHKITKRGQNVTFRCDPISEHNRLYWYRQTLGQGPEFLTYFQNEAQLEKSRLLSDRFSAERPKGSFSTLEIQRTEQGDSAMYLCASSLWEMGTEAFFGQGTRLTVV.

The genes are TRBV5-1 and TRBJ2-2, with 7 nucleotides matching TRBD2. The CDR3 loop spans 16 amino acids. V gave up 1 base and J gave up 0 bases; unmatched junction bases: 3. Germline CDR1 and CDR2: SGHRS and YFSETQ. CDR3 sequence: CASSLRAGANTGELFF. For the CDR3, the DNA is TGCGCCAGCAGCTTGAGGGCGGGGGCGAACACCGGGGAGCTGTTTTTT. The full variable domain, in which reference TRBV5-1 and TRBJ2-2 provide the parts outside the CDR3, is KAGVTQTPRYLIKTRGQQVTLSCSPISGHRSVSWYQQTPGQGLQFLFEYFSETQRNKGNFPGRFSGRQFSNSRSEMNVSTLELGDSALYLCASSLRAGANTGELFFGEGSRLTVL.

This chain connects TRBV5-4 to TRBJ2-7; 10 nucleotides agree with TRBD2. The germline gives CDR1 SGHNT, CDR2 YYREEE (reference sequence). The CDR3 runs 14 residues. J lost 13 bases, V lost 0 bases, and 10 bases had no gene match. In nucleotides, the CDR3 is TGTGCCAGCAGCTTGGGGCTAGCGGGGGCTAACCTTTACTTC. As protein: CASSLGLAGANLYF.

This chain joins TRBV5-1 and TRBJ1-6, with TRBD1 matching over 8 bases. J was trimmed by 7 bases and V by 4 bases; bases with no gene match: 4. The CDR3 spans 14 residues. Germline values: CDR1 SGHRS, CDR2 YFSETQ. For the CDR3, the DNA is TGCGCCAGCAGCGGACAGGGTTCCAATTCACCCCTCCACTTT. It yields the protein CASSGQGSNSPLHF.

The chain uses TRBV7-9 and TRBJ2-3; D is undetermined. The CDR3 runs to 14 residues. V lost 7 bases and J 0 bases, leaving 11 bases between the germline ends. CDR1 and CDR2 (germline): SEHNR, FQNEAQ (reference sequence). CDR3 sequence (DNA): TGTGCCAGCACCCTTGAAGCTAGCACAGATACGCAGTATTTT. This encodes CASTLEASTDTQYF.

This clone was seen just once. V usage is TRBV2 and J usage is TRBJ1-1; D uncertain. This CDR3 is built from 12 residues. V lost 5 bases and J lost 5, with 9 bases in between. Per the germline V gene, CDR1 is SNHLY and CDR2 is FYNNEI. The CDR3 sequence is CASSPGLTEAFF. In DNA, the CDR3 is TGTGCCAGCAGTCCCGGACTTACTGAAGCTTTCTTT. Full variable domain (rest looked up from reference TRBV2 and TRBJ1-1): EPEVTQTPSHQVTQMGQEVILRCVPISNHLYFYWYRQILGQKVEFLVSFYNNEISEKSEIFDDQFSVERPDGSNFTLKIRSTKLEDSAMYFCASSPGLTEAFFGQGTRLTVV.

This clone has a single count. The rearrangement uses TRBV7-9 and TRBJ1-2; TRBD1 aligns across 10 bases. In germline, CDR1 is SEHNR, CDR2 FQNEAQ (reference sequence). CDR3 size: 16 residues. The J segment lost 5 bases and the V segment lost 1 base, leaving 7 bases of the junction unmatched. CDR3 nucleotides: TGTGCCAGCAGCTTAGAGGGGGACAGGGGCATTTATGGCTACACCTTC. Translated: CASSLEGDRGIYGYTF.

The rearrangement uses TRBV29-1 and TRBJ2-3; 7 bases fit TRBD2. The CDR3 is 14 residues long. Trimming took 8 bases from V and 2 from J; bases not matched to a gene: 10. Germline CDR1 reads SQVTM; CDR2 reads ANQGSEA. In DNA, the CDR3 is TGCAGCCTTTCCGAGCGGGGATACACAGATACGCAGTATTTT. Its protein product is CSLSERGYTDTQYF.